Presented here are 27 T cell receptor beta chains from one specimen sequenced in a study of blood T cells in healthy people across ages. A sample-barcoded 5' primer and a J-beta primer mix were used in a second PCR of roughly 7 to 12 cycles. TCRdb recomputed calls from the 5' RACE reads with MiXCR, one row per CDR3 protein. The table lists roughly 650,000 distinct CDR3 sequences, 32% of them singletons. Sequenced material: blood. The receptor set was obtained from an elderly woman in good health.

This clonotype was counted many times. CDR3 protein: CSVGRAGGREAFF. CDR3 nucleotide sequence: TGCAGCGTCGGTAGGGCAGGGGGCCGTGAAGCTTTCTTT. The chain carries TRBV29-1 and TRBJ1-1; 8 bases fit TRBD1. V trimming: 6 bases; J trimming: 7 bases; junction bases outside the gene matches: 10. CDR3 size: 13 residues. The germline V gene encodes CDR1 SQVTM and CDR2 ANQGSEA.

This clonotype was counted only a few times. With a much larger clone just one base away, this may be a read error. The CDR3 is CASSKGQAGGIPYEQYF. As DNA, the CDR3 is TGCGCCAGCAGCAAGGGACAGGCCGGTGGGATCCCTTACGAGCAGTACTTC. The chain recombines TRBV5-1 with TRBJ2-7, with 8 bases matching TRBD1. CDR3 length: 17 amino acids. V shed 4 bases, J shed 4 bases, and the junction held 16 bases outside the gene matches. Germline assignment: CDR1 SGHRS and CDR2 YFSETQ.

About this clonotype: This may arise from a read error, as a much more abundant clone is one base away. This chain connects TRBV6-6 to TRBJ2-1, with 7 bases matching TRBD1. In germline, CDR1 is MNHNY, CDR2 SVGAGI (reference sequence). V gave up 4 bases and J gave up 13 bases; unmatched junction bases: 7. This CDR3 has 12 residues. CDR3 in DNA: TGTGCCAGCAGTTCCGACAGGGAGACCCAGTTCTTC. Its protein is CASSSDRETQFF.

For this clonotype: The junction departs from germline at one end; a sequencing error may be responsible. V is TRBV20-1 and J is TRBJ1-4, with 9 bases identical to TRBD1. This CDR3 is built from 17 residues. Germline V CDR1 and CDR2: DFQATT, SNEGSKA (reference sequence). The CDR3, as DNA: TGCAGTGCTAGAGACGGGACAGGGCCCCCAACTAATGAAAAACGGTTTTTT. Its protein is CSARDGTGPPTNEKRFF.

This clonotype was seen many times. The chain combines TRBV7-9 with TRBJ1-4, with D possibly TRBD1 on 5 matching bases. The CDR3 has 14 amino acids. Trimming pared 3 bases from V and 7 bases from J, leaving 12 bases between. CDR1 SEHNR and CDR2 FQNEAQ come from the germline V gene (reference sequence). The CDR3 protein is CASSFGVGGEKLFF. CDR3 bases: TGTGCCAGCAGCTTCGGCGTCGGGGGTGAAAAACTGTTTTTT. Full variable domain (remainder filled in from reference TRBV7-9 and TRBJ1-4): DTGVSQNPRHKITKRGQNVTFRCDPISEHNRLYWYRQTLGQGPEFLTYFQNEAQLEKSRLLSDRFSAERPKGSFSTLEIQRTEQGDSAMYLCASSFGVGGEKLFFGSGTQLSVL.

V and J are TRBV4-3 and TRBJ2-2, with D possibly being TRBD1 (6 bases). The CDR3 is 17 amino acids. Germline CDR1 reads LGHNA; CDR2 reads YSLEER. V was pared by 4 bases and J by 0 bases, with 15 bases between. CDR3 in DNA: TGCGCCAGCAGCCCTGGGACAATTTTTGCGAACACCGGGGAGCTGTTTTTT. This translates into CASSPGTIFANTGELFF.

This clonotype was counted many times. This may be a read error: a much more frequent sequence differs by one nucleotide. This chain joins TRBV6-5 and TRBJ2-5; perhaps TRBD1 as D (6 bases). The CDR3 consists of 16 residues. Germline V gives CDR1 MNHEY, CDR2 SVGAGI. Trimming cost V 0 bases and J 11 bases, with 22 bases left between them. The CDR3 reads CASSYSSRHGGLEQYF. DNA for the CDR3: TGTGCCAGCAGTTACTCGAGTAGACATGGGGGCCTAGAGCAGTACTTC.

CDR3 coding DNA: TGTGCCAGCAGTGAATACGGACAGGGGGGACGAGCGGGTACGCAGTATTTT. This sequence encodes CASSEYGQGGRAGTQYF. The rearrangement links TRBV2 to TRBJ2-3; TRBD1 matches at 10 bases. Trimming at V came to 2 bases and at J to 8 bases, leaving 13 bases not matched to a gene. CDR1 and CDR2 (germline): SNHLY, FYNNEI. The CDR3 runs 17 residues.

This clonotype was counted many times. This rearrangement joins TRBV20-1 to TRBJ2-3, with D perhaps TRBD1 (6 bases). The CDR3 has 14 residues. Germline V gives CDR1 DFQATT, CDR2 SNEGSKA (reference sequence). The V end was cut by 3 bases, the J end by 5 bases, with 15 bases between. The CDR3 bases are TGCAGTGCTAGCACAGGACAGCGACTAGATACGCAGTATTTT. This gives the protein CSASTGQRLDTQYF.

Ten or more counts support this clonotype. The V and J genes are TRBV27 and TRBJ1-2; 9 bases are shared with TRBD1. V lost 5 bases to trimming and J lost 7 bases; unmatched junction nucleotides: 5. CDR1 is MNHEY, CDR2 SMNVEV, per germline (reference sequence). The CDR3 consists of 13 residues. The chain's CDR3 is CASSAGQGTGYTF. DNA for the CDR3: TGTGCCAGCAGTGCGGGACAGGGCACTGGCTACACCTTC.

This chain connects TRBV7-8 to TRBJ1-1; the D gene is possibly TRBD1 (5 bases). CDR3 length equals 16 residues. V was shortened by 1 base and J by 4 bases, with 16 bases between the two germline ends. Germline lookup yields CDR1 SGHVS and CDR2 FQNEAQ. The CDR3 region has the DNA TGTGCCAGCAGCTTAGTCGCGGGGACCGGAACCACTGAAGCTTTCTTT. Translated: CASSLVAGTGTTEAFF.

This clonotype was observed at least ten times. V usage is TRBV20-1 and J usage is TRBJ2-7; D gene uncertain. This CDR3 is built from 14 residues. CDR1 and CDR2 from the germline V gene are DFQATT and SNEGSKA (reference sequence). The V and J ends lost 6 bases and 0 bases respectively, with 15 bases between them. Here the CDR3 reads CSAPAARTSYEQYF. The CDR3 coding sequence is TGCAGTGCCCCGGCGGCGCGGACCTCCTACGAGCAGTACTTC.

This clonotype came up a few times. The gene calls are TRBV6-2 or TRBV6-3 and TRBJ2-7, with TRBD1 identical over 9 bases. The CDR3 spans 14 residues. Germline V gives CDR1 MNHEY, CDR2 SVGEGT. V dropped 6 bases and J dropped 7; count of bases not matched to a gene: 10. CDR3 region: CASSTGTGSREQYF. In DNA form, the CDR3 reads TGTGCCAGCAGCACCGGGACAGGGTCTCGAGAGCAGTACTTC.

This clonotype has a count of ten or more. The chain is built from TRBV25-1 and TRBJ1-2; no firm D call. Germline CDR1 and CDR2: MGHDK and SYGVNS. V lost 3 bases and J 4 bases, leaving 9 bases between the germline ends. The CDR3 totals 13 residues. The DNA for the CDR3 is TGTGCCAGCAGTGACGCTGTCCGCTATGGCTACACCTTC. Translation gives CASSDAVRYGYTF.

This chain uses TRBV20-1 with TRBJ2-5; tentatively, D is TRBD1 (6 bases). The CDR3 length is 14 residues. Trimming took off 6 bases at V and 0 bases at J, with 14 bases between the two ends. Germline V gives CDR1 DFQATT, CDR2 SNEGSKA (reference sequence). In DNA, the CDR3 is TGCAGTGCCGACAGGTTGGGGTACCAAGAGACCCAGTACTTC. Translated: CSADRLGYQETQYF.

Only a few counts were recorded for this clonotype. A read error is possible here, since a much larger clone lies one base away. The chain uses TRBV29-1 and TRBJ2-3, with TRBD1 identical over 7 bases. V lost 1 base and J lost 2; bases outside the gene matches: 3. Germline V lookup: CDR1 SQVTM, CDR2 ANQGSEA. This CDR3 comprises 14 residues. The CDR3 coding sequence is TGCAGCGTTGAAGGGACAGGATACACAGATACGCAGTATTTT. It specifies CSVEGTGYTDTQYF.

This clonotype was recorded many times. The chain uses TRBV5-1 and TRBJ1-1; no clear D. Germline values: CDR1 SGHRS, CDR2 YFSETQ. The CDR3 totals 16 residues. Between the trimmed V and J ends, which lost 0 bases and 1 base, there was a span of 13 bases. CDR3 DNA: TGCGCCAGCAGCTTGGCCGGCAGTCGGGGGAACACTGAAGCTTTCTTT. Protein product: CASSLAGSRGNTEAFF.

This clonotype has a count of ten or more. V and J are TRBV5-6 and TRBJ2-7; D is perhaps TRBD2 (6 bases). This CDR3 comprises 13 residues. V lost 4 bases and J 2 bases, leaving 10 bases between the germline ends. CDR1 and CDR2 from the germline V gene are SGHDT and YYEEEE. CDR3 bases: TGTGCCAGCAGCGGGACTCTTACCTACGAGCAGTACTTC. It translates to CASSGTLTYEQYF.

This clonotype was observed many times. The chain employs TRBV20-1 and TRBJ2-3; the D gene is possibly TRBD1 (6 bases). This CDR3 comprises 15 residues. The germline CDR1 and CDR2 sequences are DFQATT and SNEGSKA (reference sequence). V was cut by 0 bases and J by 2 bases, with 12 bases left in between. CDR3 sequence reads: CSARDRGFHTDTQYF. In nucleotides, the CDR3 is TGCAGTGCTAGAGACAGGGGCTTTCACACAGATACGCAGTATTTT.

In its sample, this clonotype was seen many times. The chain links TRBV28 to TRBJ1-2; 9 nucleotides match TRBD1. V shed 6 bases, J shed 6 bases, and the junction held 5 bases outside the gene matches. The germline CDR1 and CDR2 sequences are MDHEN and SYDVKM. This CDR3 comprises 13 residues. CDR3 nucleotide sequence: TGTGCCAGCAGAACAGGGGGCGCCCATGGCTACACCTTC. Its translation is CASRTGGAHGYTF.

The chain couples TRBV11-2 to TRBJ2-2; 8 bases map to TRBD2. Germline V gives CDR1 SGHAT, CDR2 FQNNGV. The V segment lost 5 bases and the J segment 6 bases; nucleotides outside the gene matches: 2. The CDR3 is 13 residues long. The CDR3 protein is CASSLSGAGELFF. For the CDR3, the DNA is TGTGCCAGCAGCCTTAGCGGGGCCGGGGAGCTGTTTTTT. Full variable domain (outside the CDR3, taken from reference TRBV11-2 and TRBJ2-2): EAGVAQSPRYKIIEKRQSVAFWCNPISGHATLYWYQQILGQGPKLLIQFQNNGVVDDSQLPKDRFSAERLKGVDSTLKIQPAKLEDSAVYLCASSLSGAGELFFGEGSRLTVL.

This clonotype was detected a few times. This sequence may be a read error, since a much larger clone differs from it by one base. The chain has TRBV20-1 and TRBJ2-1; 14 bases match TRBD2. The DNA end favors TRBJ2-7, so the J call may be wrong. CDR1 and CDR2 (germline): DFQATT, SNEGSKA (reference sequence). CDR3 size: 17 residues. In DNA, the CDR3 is TGCAGTGCTCGGACTAGCGGGGGGATATACTCCTACAATGAGCAGTACTTC. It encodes CSARTSGGIYSYNEQYF.

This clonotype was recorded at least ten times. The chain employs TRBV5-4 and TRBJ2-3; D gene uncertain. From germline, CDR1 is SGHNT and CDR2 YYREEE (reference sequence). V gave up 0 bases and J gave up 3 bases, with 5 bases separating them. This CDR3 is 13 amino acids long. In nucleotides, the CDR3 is TGTGCCAGCAGCTTGGACCCTACAGATACGCAGTATTTT. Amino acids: CASSLDPTDTQYF.

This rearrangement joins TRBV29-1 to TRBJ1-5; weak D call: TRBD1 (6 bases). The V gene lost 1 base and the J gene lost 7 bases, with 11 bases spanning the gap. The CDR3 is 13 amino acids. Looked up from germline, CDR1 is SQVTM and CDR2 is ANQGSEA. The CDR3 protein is CSVEGQGGQPQHF. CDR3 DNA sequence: TGCAGCGTTGAAGGGCAAGGGGGGCAGCCCCAGCATTTT.

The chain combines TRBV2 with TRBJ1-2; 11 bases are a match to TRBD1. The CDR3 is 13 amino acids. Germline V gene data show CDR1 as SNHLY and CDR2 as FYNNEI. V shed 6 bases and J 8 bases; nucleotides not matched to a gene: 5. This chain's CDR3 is CASSADRGQGYTF. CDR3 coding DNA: TGTGCCAGCAGCGCGGACAGGGGGCAAGGCTACACCTTC.

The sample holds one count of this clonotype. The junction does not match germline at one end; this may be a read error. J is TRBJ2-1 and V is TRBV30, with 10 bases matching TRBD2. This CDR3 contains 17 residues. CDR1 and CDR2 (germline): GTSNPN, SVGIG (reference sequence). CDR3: CAWSPGAGGLTYNEQFF. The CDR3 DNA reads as TGTGCCTGGAGTCCCGGAGCGGGGGGGCTGACCTACAACGAGCAGTTCTTC.

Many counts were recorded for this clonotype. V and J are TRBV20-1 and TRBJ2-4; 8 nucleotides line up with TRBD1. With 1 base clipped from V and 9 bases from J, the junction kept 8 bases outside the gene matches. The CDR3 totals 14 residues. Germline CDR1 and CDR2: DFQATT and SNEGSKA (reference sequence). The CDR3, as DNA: TGCAGTGCTAGAGGGACGCAGGGGGCAGGCATTCAGTACTTC. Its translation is CSARGTQGAGIQYF.